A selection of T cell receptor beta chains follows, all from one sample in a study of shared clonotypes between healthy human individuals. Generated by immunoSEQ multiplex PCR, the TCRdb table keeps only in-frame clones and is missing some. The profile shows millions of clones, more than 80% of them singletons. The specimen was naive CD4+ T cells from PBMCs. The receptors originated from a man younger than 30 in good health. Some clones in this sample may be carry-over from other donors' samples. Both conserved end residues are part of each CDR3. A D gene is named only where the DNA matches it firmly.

CDR3 protein: CAISDSGTGDTEAFF
CDR3 DNA: TGTGCCATCAGTGATTCCGGGACAGGGGACACTGAAGCTTTCTTT
J gene: TRBJ1-1
D gene: TRBD1
V gene: TRBV10-3

CDR3 protein: CASSLADSTDTQYF
CDR3 DNA: TGTGCCAGCAGCTTAGCAGACTCCACAGATACGCAGTATTTT
J gene: TRBJ2-3
D gene: .
V gene: TRBV7-2

CDR3 protein: CARSLRDRDYNEQFF
CDR3 DNA: TGTGCCAGAAGCTTGAGGGACAGGGACTACAATGAGCAGTTCTTC
J gene: TRBJ2-1
D gene: TRBD1
V gene: TRBV5-3

CDR3 protein: CASSLATSGRSRETQYF
CDR3 DNA: TGTGCCAGCAGCTTGGCCACTAGCGGGAGGTCTCGGGAGACCCAGTACTTC
J gene: TRBJ2-5
D gene: TRBD2
V gene: TRBV5-4

CDR3 protein: CASSLGSSGAYEQYF
CDR3 DNA: TGTGCCAGCAGCTTAGGATCTAGCGGGGCTTACGAGCAGTACTTC
J gene: TRBJ2-7
D gene: TRBD2
V gene: TRBV7-2

CDR3 protein: CASSLFGADTDTQYF
CDR3 DNA: TGCGCCAGCAGCTTGTTCGGTGCAGACACAGATACGCAGTATTTT
J gene: TRBJ2-3
D gene: .
V gene: TRBV5-1

CDR3 protein: CASFEYRGRNAGELFF
CDR3 DNA: TGTGCATCGTTCGAATACAGGGGGCGGAATGCCGGGGAGCTGTTTTTT
J gene: TRBJ2-2
D gene: TRBD1
V gene: TRBV7-8

CDR3 protein: CASSLGDGSTEAFF
CDR3 DNA: TGCGCCAGCAGCTTGGGTGATGGGAGCACTGAAGCTTTCTTT
J gene: TRBJ1-1
D gene: .
V gene: TRBV5-1

CDR3 protein: CASSSPAGGRGGYTF
CDR3 DNA: TGTGCCAGCAGTTCCCCCGCAGGGGGACGCGGTGGCTACACCTTC
J gene: TRBJ1-2
D gene: TRBD1
V gene: TRBV28

CDR3 protein: CASSYRHISNQPQHF
CDR3 DNA: TGTGCCAGCAGTTACAGACACATTAGCAATCAGCCCCAGCATTTT
J gene: TRBJ1-5
D gene: .
V gene: TRBV28